The 9 T cell receptor beta chains in this list originate from one sample, sequenced in a study of cytomegalovirus exposure and HLA in healthy donors (dated by TCRdb to between 2016 and 2019). The protocol used for the library was the immunoSEQ multiplex PCR assay. For the multiplex PCR, a mixture combining 60 forward primers for TCR Vbeta segments and 13 reverse primers for TCR Jbeta segments was used. What TCRdb holds here is the immuneACCESS table cut down to in-frame rearrangements. Part of the clones is not present; checked against another copy, under half of the missing clones reflect an unresolved V gene, and the others are unexplained. The table of this sample itemizes over 100,000 clones. The top ten clones comprise roughly 1.7% of the sample. The sequencing input was PBMCs. The source of these receptors is a middle-aged woman in good health and CMV-seropositive.

The V gene is TRBV28, the J gene TRBJ1-3; D is unclear. V gave up 7 bases and J gave up 0 bases, with 4 bases separating them. The CDR3 extends over 12 amino acids. Germline CDR1 is MDHEN and CDR2 is SYDVKM. The CDR3 region is CASKSSGNTIYF. The DNA for the CDR3 is TGTGCCAGCAAGAGCTCTGGAAACACCATATATTTT.

The chain carries TRBV10-3 and TRBJ2-7; D uncertain. Between the trimmed V and J ends, which lost 2 bases and 3 bases, there was a span of 5 bases. Germline lookup yields CDR1 ENHRY and CDR2 SYGVKD. The CDR3 sequence is 12 residues long. The chain's CDR3 is CAISEPYYEQYF. As DNA, the CDR3 is TGTGCCATCAGTGAGCCCTACTACGAGCAGTACTTC.

The chain couples TRBV30 to TRBJ1-6; tentative D call: TRBD1 (6 bases). Germline CDR1 is GTSNPN and CDR2 is SVGIG (reference sequence). The CDR3 has 15 amino acids. V dropped 0 bases and J dropped 6 bases, with 12 bases sitting between them. The CDR3 DNA follows: TGTGCCTGGAGTGTAGGGCAGGGGTCTAATTCACCCCTCCACTTT. Protein sequence: CAWSVGQGSNSPLHF.

The CDR3 nucleotides are TGTGCCAGCACCCAGGCCCGGGACACAAAAGAGCAGTACTTC. Translation gives CASTQARDTKEQYF. V is TRBV28 and J is TRBJ2-7, with D perhaps TRBD1 (6 bases). Trimming pared 7 bases from V and 7 bases from J, leaving 20 bases between. CDR3 length equals 14 residues. Germline CDR1 reads MDHEN; CDR2 reads SYDVKM.

In DNA, the CDR3 is TGCAGCGTTCGGGCGGGCGGGGGAGACAGGATTGCAGATACGCAGTATTTT. The encoded protein is CSVRAGGGDRIADTQYF. The chain joins TRBV29-1 to TRBJ2-3; possibly TRBD2 for D (7 bases). With 5 bases removed from V and 4 bases from J, the gap between germline ends came to 25 bases. This CDR3 spans 17 amino acids. Germline V lookup: CDR1 SQVTM, CDR2 ANQGSEA.

V and J are TRBV28 and TRBJ1-5; no definite D call. Trimming removed 8 bases at V and 7 bases at J, with 6 bases between. The CDR3 runs 10 residues. CDR1 and CDR2 from the germline V gene are MDHEN and SYDVKM. The CDR3, as DNA: TGTGCCAGCGGAGACCAGCCCCAGCATTTT. It codes for CASGDQPQHF.

The CDR3 loop is CASSYFGTVTGYGYTF. The CDR3 DNA reads as TGTGCCAGCAGTTACTTCGGGACAGTCACAGGCTATGGCTACACCTTC. The chain couples TRBV6-6 to TRBJ1-2; 7 bases line up with TRBD1. The CDR3 sequence is 16 residues long. Trimming at V came to 1 base and at J to 4 bases, leaving 9 bases not matched to a gene. The germline gives CDR1 MNHNY, CDR2 SVGAGI (reference sequence).

This sequence joins TRBV29-1 and TRBJ2-1; D unresolved. The germline V gene encodes CDR1 SQVTM and CDR2 ANQGSEA. This CDR3 has 15 amino acids. Trimming pared 6 bases from V and 0 bases from J, leaving 15 bases between. The CDR3 is CSVVLGSSSYNEQFF. In nucleotides, the CDR3 is TGCAGCGTCGTCCTGGGTTCTAGCTCCTACAATGAGCAGTTCTTC.

The genes are TRBV29-1 and TRBJ2-6; perhaps TRBD1 as D (5 bases). CDR3 length: 13 amino acids. V lost 4 bases, J lost 1 base, and 5 bases lay in between. Per germline, CDR1 SQVTM and CDR2 ANQGSEA. CDR3 sequence: CSVGQSGANVLTF. The CDR3 bases are TGCAGCGTTGGACAGTCTGGGGCCAACGTCCTGACTTTC.